This T cell receptor beta chain was documented in a study of vaccination effects on CD4 cells after COVID-19. Background on the study: Post-vaccine samples followed the second dose by a median of 72 days.

Germline V gene data show CDR1 as MNHNY and CDR2 as SVGAGI (reference sequence). The CDR3 consists of 15 residues. V was pared by 5 bases and J by 6 bases, with 7 bases of the junction left unmatched. In regard to this clone: The antigen remains unidentified.

Clones were sequenced by immunoSEQ multiplex PCR, and TCRdb holds only the in-frame ones, with some missing. The table includes some 30,000 clones, less than 80% detected once. ViraFEST expansion of antigen-specific CD4+ T cells with viral peptide pools preceded sequencing. The authors isolated CD4+ T cells after roughly eleven days of culture. Two doses of either BNT162b2 or mRNA-1273 were given to each participant. Both day 3 and day 7 saw half the medium replaced with IL-2 medium. This sequence was found in a human donor who received a COVID-19 vaccine. The sequencing used CD4+ T cells from PBMCs cultured with SARS-CoV-2 spike peptides, collected after COVID-19 vaccination. The chain uses TRBV6-6 and TRBJ1-6; 7 nucleotides align to TRBD1. CDR3 loop: CASSIDRAGNSPLHF. CDR3 DNA: TGTGCCAGCAGTATAGACAGGGCTGGTAATTCACCCCTCCACTTT.